The 13 T cell receptor beta chains in this list originate from one sample, sequenced in a study of blood T cell repertoires in COVID-19. Generated by immunoSEQ multiplex PCR, the TCRdb table keeps only in-frame clones and is missing some. The profile covers some 270,000 clones, with 70% to 90% appearing a single time and approximately 9.6% taken by the ten largest. Specimen: PBMCs or T cells enriched from blood (not recorded which). Receptor source: a woman in her forties or fifties with acute COVID-19.

The J gene is TRBJ2-1, the V gene TRBV11-3, with 7 nucleotides matching TRBD1. V was pared by 5 bases and J by 9 bases, with 1 base of the junction left unmatched. The CDR3 is 11 residues long. The germline CDR1 and CDR2 sequences are SGHNT and YENEEA. The CDR3 loop reads CASSRTGEQFF. As DNA, the CDR3 is TGTGCCAGCAGCAGGACAGGTGAGCAGTTCTTC.

The chain has TRBV13 and TRBJ1-1, with a weak D call TRBD1 (5 bases). Trimming pared 0 bases from V and 8 bases from J, leaving 13 bases between. The CDR3 sequence is 14 residues long. Germline values: CDR1 PRHDT, CDR2 FYEKMQ (reference sequence). Here the CDR3 DNA reads TGTGCCAGCAGCTTAGGCCTGGGGGGTAGGGAAGCTTTCTTT. The encoded protein is CASSLGLGGREAFF.

This clone was observed a single time. V gene TRBV25-1 combines with J gene TRBJ1-2; 8 bases align to TRBD1. V dropped 2 bases and J dropped 4; count of bases not matched to a gene: 3. Germline lookup yields CDR1 MGHDK and CDR2 SYGVNS. CDR3 length: 14 amino acids. CDR3 region: CASSEPTGGYGYTF. The CDR3 coding sequence is TGTGCCAGCAGTGAACCAACAGGGGGCTATGGCTACACCTTC.

The chain has TRBV6-6 and TRBJ1-6; D is uncertain. Germline values: CDR1 MNHNY, CDR2 SVGAGI (reference sequence). The CDR3 runs 13 residues. The germline V and J ends were trimmed by 8 bases and 7 bases, with 12 bases remaining between them. The CDR3 coding sequence is TGTGCCAGCTCTTCCCAAGCGAATTCACCCCTCCACTTT. Translation: CASSSQANSPLHF.

V usage is TRBV7-9 and J usage is TRBJ1-3, with a weak D call TRBD1 (5 bases). This CDR3 region has 15 residues. CDR1 and CDR2 (germline): SEHNR, FQNEAQ (reference sequence). Deletions cut 5 bases from V and 0 bases from J, with 11 bases between. CDR3: CASSRAGVSGNTIYF. In DNA, the CDR3 is TGTGCCAGCAGCCGGGCGGGGGTCTCTGGAAACACCATATATTTT. Variable domain in full (rest from reference TRBV7-9 and TRBJ1-3): DTGVSQNPRHKITKRGQNVTFRCDPISEHNRLYWYRQTLGQGPEFLTYFQNEAQLEKSRLLSDRFSAERPKGSFSTLEIQRTEQGDSAMYLCASSRAGVSGNTIYFGEGSWLTVV.

The V gene is TRBV30, the J gene TRBJ1-1; D call uncertain. The V and J ends lost 3 bases and 6 bases respectively, with 11 bases between them. In germline, CDR1 is GTSNPN, CDR2 SVGIG (reference sequence). This CDR3 has 12 amino acids. CDR3 nucleotide sequence: TGTGCCTGGAGGCGCGGGAGCGCTGAAGCTTTCTTT. It codes for CAWRRGSAEAFF.

The chain combines TRBV18 with TRBJ1-1; the D gene is possibly TRBD1 (5 bases). Deletions cut 5 bases from V and 0 bases from J, with 10 bases between. CDR3 length: 14 amino acids. CDR1 KGHSH and CDR2 LQKENI come from the germline V gene. CDR3 sequence (DNA): TGTGCCAGCTCAATTGGACATATGAACACTGAAGCTTTCTTT. It specifies CASSIGHMNTEAFF.

The rearrangement joins TRBV6-5 to TRBJ2-1, with TRBD1 matching over 10 bases. V lost 6 bases, J lost 6 bases, and 2 bases stayed unmatched. The germline V gene encodes CDR1 MNHEY and CDR2 SVGAGI. This CDR3 comprises 13 residues. CDR3 bases: TGTGCCAGCAGGAGGACAGGGGGCAATGAGCAGTTCTTC. Translating it yields CASRRTGGNEQFF.

The V gene is TRBV7-8, the J gene TRBJ1-6; TRBD1 agrees at 7 bases. Germline CDR1 SGHVS, CDR2 FQNEAQ. V was clipped by 6 bases and J by 7 bases; unmatched bases: 15. CDR3 size: 17 residues. CDR3 residues: CASRHLDRARANSPLHF. The CDR3 DNA is TGTGCCAGCAGACACCTCGACAGGGCTCGCGCCAATTCACCCCTCCACTTT.

This chain joins TRBV5-1 and TRBJ1-1; 9 bases align to TRBD1. Germline assignment: CDR1 SGHRS and CDR2 YFSETQ. After removal of 4 bases from V and 9 bases from J, the junction contained 13 bases not matched to a gene. CDR3 length: 15 residues. CDR3 in DNA: TGCGCCAGCAGCGCAAAAACAGGGGGCCAAGGGAAAGCTTTCTTT. It encodes CASSAKTGGQGKAFF.

The V gene is TRBV5-1, the J gene TRBJ2-1; TRBD1 matches at 8 bases. The V segment lost 1 base and the J segment 4 bases; nucleotides outside the gene matches: 7. The CDR3 is 16 residues long. Per the germline V gene, CDR1 is SGHRS and CDR2 is YFSETQ. The CDR3 is CASSLQPGGIYNEQFF. The CDR3 DNA follows: TGCGCCAGCAGCTTGCAGCCAGGGGGCATATACAATGAGCAGTTCTTC.

This chain connects TRBV19 to TRBJ2-3; 7 bases map to TRBD2. With V trimmed by 7 bases and J by 0 bases, 4 bases remained unmatched. The CDR3 contains 14 residues. Germline V gives CDR1 LNHDA, CDR2 SQIVND (reference sequence). The CDR3 region is CASNNGGSTDTQYF. The CDR3 nucleotides read TGTGCCAGTAATAACGGGGGGAGCACAGATACGCAGTATTTT. Based on the CDR3 plus reference TRBV19 and TRBJ2-3, the full variable domain is DGGITQSPKYLFRKEGQNVTLSCEQNLNHDAMYWYRQDPGQGLRLIYYSQIVNDFQKGDIAEGYSVSREKKESFPLTVTSAQKNPTAFYLCASNNGGSTDTQYFGPGTRLTVL.

CDR3 nucleotide sequence: TGTGCCAGCAGCGCGTATGCTGGGGGGAATTCACCCCTCCACTTT. It is translated as CASSAYAGGNSPLHF. V gene TRBV5-4 combines with J gene TRBJ1-6; D is possibly TRBD1 (5 bases). Germline V gives CDR1 SGHNT, CDR2 YYREEE (reference sequence). The V end was cut by 4 bases, the J end by 7 bases, with 15 bases between. The CDR3 loop spans 15 amino acids. The full variable domain, with the rest looked up from reference TRBV5-4 and TRBJ1-6, is ETGVTQSPTHLIKTRGQQVTLRCSSQSGHNTVSWYQQALGQGPQFIFQYYREEENGRGNFPPRFSGLQFPNYSSELNVNALELDDSALYLCASSAYAGGNSPLHFGNGTRLTVT.